The clone carrying this TCR beta chain was counted between two and nine times. Its antigen is not known. This CDR3 is built from 12 residues. Trimming cost V 4 bases and J 5 bases, with 11 bases left between them. Germline values: CDR1 DFQATT, CDR2 SNEGSKA (reference sequence). This entry belongs to a study of T-cell memory formation after mild COVID-19. Study outcomes and limitations: Whereas later expanders leaned CD4+, clones contracting day 15 to 85 showed a balanced CD4/CD8 makeup.

From the 5' RACE reads, TCRdb called clonotypes with MiXCR, one entry per CDR3 protein. The sample lists about 470,000 distinct CDR3 sequences, 20% to 30% occurring once. Sequences were obtained from PBMCs or a T cell subset sorted from them (not recorded which). The clonotype originates from an adult woman who had mild COVID-19 (a few samples of this study predate the infection). Cell type and time point are not known. The J gene is TRBJ1-1, the V gene TRBV20-1; no firm D call. CDR3 in DNA: TGCAGTGCTAAGGCAGGTGGAACTGAAGCTTTCTTT. This translates into CSAKAGGTEAFF.